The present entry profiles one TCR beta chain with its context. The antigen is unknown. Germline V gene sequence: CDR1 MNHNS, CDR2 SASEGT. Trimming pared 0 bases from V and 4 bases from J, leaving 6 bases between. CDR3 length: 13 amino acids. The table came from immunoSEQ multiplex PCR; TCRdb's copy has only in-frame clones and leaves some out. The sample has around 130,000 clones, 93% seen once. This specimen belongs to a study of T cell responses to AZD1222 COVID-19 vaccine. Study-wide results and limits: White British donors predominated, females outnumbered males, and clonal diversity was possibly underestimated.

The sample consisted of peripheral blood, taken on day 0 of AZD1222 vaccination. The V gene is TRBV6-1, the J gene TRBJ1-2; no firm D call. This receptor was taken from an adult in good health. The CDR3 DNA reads TGTGCCAGCAGTGAAGCACTCCGCTATGGCTACACCTTC. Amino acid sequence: CASSEALRYGYTF.